This TCR beta chain is drawn from a study of blood T cell repertoires in COVID-19. Background on the study: COVID-19 samples collected from the United States, Italy and Spain covered acute and convalescent phases. T cells, B-cell-depleted T cells, or PBMCs supplied cDNA or gDNA.

Germline V gene sequence: CDR1 SGHTA, CDR2 FQGTGA. The CDR3 has 13 residues. V lost 3 bases and J lost 2, with 7 bases in between. TCRdb keeps only in-frame clones here, not all; method: immunoSEQ multiplex PCR. The sample comprises hundreds of thousands of clones, around four fifths of which are singletons, and under 2% rests with the top ten. The TCR sequence derives from an elderly woman with acute or convalescent COVID-19. This chain links TRBV7-3 with TRBJ2-5; maybe TRBD1 (5 bases). Sequences were obtained from peripheral blood. The CDR3 bases are TGTGCCAGCAGCTTGACAGTACAAGAGACCCAGTACTTC. Its protein product is CASSLTVQETQYF. The full variable domain, its missing parts supplied by reference TRBV7-3 and TRBJ2-5, is GAGVSQTPSNKVTEKGKYVELRCDPISGHTALYWYRQSLGQGPEFLIYFQGTGAADDSGLPNDRFFAVRPEGSVSTLKIQRTERGDSAVYLCASSLTVQETQYFGPGTRLLVL.